This TCR beta chain is drawn from a study of cytotoxic CD8 clonotypes in ibrutinib-treated CLL. In the study overall: There were roughly twelve relapsed/refractory patients and about 15 treatment-naive patients, and around 18 were IGHV unmutated.

In regard to this clone: Antigen specificity is unknown.

Deep sequencing aimed at 1 in 200,000 to 1 in 1 million T cells' resolution. Clones were sequenced by immunoSEQ multiplex PCR, and TCRdb holds only the in-frame ones, with some missing. The table includes approximately 140,000 clones, 60% to 80% detected once. Regarding the study as a whole: Whereas clonality rose at ibrutinib response, it declined toward baseline at progression.

The specimen comprised PBMCs, sampled after 12 months of ibrutinib treatment. The TCR was taken from a human donor with chronic lymphocytic leukemia.

This CDR3 reads CASSVGFGSHQPQHF. DNA for the CDR3: TGTGCCAGCAGCGTAGGATTTGGCAGTCATCAGCCCCAGCATTTT. The V gene is TRBV9, the J gene TRBJ1-5; D is undetermined. The CDR3 has 15 amino acids. Trimming left V 0 bases short and J 5 bases short, with 12 bases between. Germline CDR1 reads SGDLS; CDR2 reads YYNGEE.